A single T cell receptor beta chain is shown here with its context. Its specificity is not known. This sample is part of a study of blood T cells in healthy people across ages. Study-wide results and caveats: Higher naive T cell percentage went strongly together with higher TCR beta diversity. Across the age range, TCR beta diversity per million T cells fell in a roughly linear way. Diversity estimates from one million T cells were considered underestimates.

Samples each yielded at least 5 micrograms of total RNA. Primed by a sample-barcoded 5' primer and a J-beta primer mix, a second PCR proceeded for roughly 6 to 12 cycles. TCRdb reprocessed the 5' RACE reads via MiXCR and lists one record per CDR3 protein. The sample has roughly 1,500,000 distinct CDR3 sequences, around two fifths seen once. Sequencing used blood. The origin of this receptor is a woman between 18 and 29 years old in good health.

CDR3 coding DNA: TGCAGCCCTGTAGAAGGGCCATCTGATAGCAATCAGCCCCAGCATTTT. Its translation: CSPVEGPSDSNQPQHF. This chain links TRBV29-1 with TRBJ1-5; no firm D call. Trimming left V 8 bases short and J 0 bases short, with 20 bases between. This CDR3 contains 16 residues. Germline values: CDR1 SQVTM, CDR2 ANQGSEA.